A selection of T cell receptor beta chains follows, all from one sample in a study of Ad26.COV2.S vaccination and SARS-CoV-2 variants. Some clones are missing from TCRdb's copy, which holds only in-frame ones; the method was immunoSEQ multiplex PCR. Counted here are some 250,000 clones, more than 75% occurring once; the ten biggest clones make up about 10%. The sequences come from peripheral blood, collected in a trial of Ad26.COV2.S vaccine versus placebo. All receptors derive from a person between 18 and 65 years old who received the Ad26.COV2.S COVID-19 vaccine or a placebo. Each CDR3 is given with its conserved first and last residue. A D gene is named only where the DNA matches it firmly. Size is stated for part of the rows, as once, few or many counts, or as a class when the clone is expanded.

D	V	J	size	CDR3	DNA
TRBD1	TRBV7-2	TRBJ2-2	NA	CASSFGPRQGFGELFF	TGTGCCAGCAGCTTTGGTCCGAGACAGGGGTTCGGGGAGCTGTTTTTT
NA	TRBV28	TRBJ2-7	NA	CASSLVAPFEGASYEQYF	TGTGCCAGCAGTTTAGTGGCCCCATTCGAGGGAGCGTCCTACGAGCAGTACTTC
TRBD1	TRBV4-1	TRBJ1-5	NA	CASSHTQDYRQGRSLGQPQHF	TGCGCCAGCAGCCACACTCAAGATTACAGACAGGGGAGGTCTCTGGGTCAGCCCCAGCATTTT
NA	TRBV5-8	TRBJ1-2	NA	CASSEGPSKGGYTF	TGTGCCAGCAGCGAGGGACCGAGTAAGGGTGGCTACACCTTC
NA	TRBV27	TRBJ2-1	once	CASSVSGEAAYNEQFF	TGTGCCAGCAGCGTATCCGGGGAAGCGGCCTACAATGAGCAGTTCTTC
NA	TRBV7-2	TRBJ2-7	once	CASSLVRGYEQYF	TGTGCCAGCAGCTTAGTTCGGGGGTACGAGCAGTACTTC
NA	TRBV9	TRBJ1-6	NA	CASSVAVHSGALHF	TGTGCCAGCAGCGTAGCGGTTCACTCGGGGGCCCTCCACTTT
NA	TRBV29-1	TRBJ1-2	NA	CSVGGGTYGYTF	TGCAGCGTTGGTGGGGGGACCTATGGCTACACCTTC
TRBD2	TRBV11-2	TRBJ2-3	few	CASSQGLAGGSTDTQYF	TGTGCCAGCAGTCAAGGACTAGCGGGAGGGAGCACAGATACGCAGTATTTT
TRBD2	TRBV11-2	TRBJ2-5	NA	CASSPGRGGGEQTQYF	TGTGCCAGCAGCCCTGGGCGTGGCGGGGGGGAACAGACCCAGTACTTC
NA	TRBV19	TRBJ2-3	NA	CASSINGAPDTQYF	TGTGCCAGTAGTATAAACGGGGCCCCAGATACGCAGTATTTT
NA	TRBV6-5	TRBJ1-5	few	CATLKTATSNQPQHF	TGTGCCACCCTCAAGACCGCCACTAGCAATCAGCCCCAGCATTTT
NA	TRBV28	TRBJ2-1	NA	CASSSPEASSYNEQFF	TGTGCCAGCAGTTCCCCCGAAGCTAGCTCCTACAATGAGCAGTTCTTC
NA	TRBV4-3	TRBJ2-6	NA	CASSQEEVRSGANVLTF	TGCGCCAGCAGCCAAGAGGAGGTTCGCTCTGGGGCCAACGTCCTGACTTTC
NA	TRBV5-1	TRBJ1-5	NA	CASGGQRNQPQHF	TGCGCCAGCGGCGGACAGAGGAATCAGCCCCAGCATTTT
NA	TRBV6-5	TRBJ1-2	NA	CASSSGRVDGYTF	TGTGCCAGCAGTTCGGGGAGGGTCGATGGCTACACCTTC
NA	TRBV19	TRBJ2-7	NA	CASSIPGASLGQYF	TGTGCCAGTAGTATCCCAGGGGCCTCCCTAGGGCAGTACTTC
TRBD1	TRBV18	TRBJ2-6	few	CASSPPTTGSSGANVLTF	TGTGCCAGCTCACCCCCAACGACAGGGAGCTCTGGGGCCAACGTCCTGACTTTC
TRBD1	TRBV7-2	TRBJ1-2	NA	CASNRDSLYGYTF	TGTGCCAGCAACCGGGACAGCCTCTATGGCTACACCTTC
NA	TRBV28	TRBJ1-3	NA	CASSLSVYGNTIYF	TGTGCCAGCAGTTTATCGGTTTACGGAAACACCATATATTTT
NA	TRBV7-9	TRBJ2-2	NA	CASTKQGTIKTGELFF	TGTGCCAGCACCAAACAGGGTACCATAAAGACCGGGGAGCTGTTTTTT
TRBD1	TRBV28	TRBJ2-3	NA	CASSLDREERTDTQYF	TGTGCCAGCAGTTTGGACAGGGAGGAACGCACAGATACGCAGTATTTT
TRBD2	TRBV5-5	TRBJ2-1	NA	CASSIFSGDEQFF	TGTGCCAGCAGCATCTTTAGCGGGGATGAGCAGTTCTTC
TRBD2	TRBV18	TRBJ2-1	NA	CASSPISGGSYNEQFF	TGTGCCAGCTCACCAATTAGCGGGGGGTCCTACAATGAGCAGTTCTTC
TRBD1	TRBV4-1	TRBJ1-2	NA	CASSQTGVSYGYTF	TGCGCCAGCAGCCAGACAGGGGTTAGCTATGGCTACACCTTC
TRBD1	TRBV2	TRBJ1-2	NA	CASRGGQGIPLNYGYTF	TGTGCCAGCAGGGGTGGACAGGGGATCCCCCTAAACTATGGCTACACCTTC